The clone carrying this T cell receptor (beta chain) is a singleton in its sample. The pancreas tissue came from patients undergoing total pancreatectomy with islet autotransplantation. These data originate in a study of immune characteristics of hereditary and idiopathic chronic pancreatitis. The CDR3 has 12 residues. V was trimmed by 3 bases and J by 6 bases, leaving 9 bases between them. Clones were read by immunoSEQ multiplex PCR, and TCRdb kept only the in-frame ones, dropping some. The sample lists some 5,600 clones, roughly 68% occurring once. This TCR was recovered from a human donor with chronic pancreatitis. This sequence joins TRBV12-3 or TRBV12-4 and TRBJ2-7, with D possibly being TRBD2 (5 bases). Sequencing input: pancreas tissue with hereditary chronic pancreatitis. In DNA form, the CDR3 reads TGTGCCAGCAGTTTGGGAGTAGGCGAGCAGTACGTC. This translates into CASSLGVGEQYV.